This T cell receptor (beta chain) was sequenced for a study of identical twins. Trimming removed 0 bases from V and 2 bases from J, with 6 bases in between. Germline V lookup: CDR1 MNHNS, CDR2 SASEGT. The CDR3 covers 14 residues. From the 5' RACE reads, TCRdb called clonotypes with MiXCR, one entry per CDR3 protein. The sample holds around 1.7 million distinct CDR3 sequences, around a third seen once. The chain carries TRBV6-1 and TRBJ2-3; no definite D call. This clonotype originated in a newborn girl in good health. Sequenced material: cord blood. This CDR3 reads CASSEAYTTDTQYF. Written as DNA, the CDR3 is TGTGCCAGCAGTGAAGCGTACACCACAGATACGCAGTATTTT.